Sequencing of this TCR beta chain was carried out in a study of OX40 agonist ivuxolimab in advanced cancers. Study summary: Patients received intravenous ivuxolimab every 2 weeks at 0.01 to 10 mg/kg. The dose-escalation group included hepatocellular carcinoma, melanoma, renal cell carcinoma and head and neck cancer.

Patients who had autoimmune disease history or got systemic immunosuppression were left out. A remark on this clone: Its antigen is undetermined.

Clones were read by immunoSEQ multiplex PCR, and TCRdb kept only the in-frame ones, dropping some. In the table there are tens of thousands of clones, about 90% of which are singletons. The study, taken as a whole, reports: Some patients without response likewise showed low normalized clonal expansion.

There are 17 residues in the CDR3. Germline-derived CDR1 and CDR2 are SEHNR and FQNEAQ (reference sequence). The V gene lost 1 base and the J gene lost 6 bases, with 19 bases spanning the gap. This TCR derives from an adult with an advanced solid tumor such as melanoma, head and neck, liver or kidney cancer. This specimen was CD4+ or CD8+ T cells sorted from blood, taken in a trial of the OX40 agonist ivuxolimab. The rearrangement links TRBV7-9 to TRBJ2-1, with a tentative D call TRBD2 (6 bases). This chain's CDR3 is CASSLEGGALPPNEQFF. In nucleotides, the CDR3 is TGTGCCAGCAGCTTAGAGGGCGGGGCTCTCCCCCCCAATGAGCAGTTCTTC.